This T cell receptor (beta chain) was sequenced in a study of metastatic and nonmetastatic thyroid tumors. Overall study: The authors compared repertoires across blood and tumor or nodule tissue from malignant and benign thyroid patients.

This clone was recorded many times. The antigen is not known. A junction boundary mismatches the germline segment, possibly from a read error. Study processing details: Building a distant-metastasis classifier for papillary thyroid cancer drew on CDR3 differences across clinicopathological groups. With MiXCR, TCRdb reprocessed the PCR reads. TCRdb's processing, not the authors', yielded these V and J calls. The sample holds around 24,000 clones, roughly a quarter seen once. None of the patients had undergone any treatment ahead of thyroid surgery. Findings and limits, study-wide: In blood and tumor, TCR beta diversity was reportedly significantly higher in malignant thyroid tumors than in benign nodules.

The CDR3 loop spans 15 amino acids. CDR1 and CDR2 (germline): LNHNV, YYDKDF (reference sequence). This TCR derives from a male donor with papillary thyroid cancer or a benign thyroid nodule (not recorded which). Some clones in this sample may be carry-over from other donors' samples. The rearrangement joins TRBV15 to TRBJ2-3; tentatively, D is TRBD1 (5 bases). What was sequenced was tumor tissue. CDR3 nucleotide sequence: TGTGCCACCAGCACTTCCCCAGACAGCACAAATACGCAGTATTTT. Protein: CATSTSPDSTNTQYF.